This TCR beta chain was sequenced for a study of cytomegalovirus exposure and HLA in healthy donors. Regarding the study as a whole: A later examination showed that TCR association rates differed by HLA locus, with DRB1 most and HLA-C fewest.

Germline CDR1 and CDR2: ENHRY and SYGVKD. This CDR3 is built from 14 residues. The study ran its PCR with 60 Vbeta and 13 Jbeta primers. The protocol was immunoSEQ multiplex PCR, while the TCRdb copy is restricted to in-frame clones and leaves out a portion. The sample carries tens of thousands of clones, about two thirds recorded once. Note on this clone: Antigen unknown. Sequence at one end of the junction differs from germline and may be a read error.

The sequenced sample consisted of PBMCs. The TCR originated in a woman aged 30 to 39 in good health and CMV-seropositive. J is TRBJ1-1 and V is TRBV10-3; D possibly corresponds to TRBD1 (5 bases). The CDR3 DNA follows: TGTGCCATCAGTGGACAGTACATGAACGCTGAAGCTTTCTTT. It is translated as CAISGQYMNAEAFF.